The sequence of this T cell receptor (beta chain) was determined in a study of technical replicates of blood from a handful of donors. Germline V CDR1 and CDR2: SEHNR, FQNEAQ (reference sequence). The junction had 10 bases not matched to a gene; V was cut back by 5 bases and J by 2 bases. The CDR3 length is 17 residues. Sequencing used immunoSEQ multiplex PCR; TCRdb keeps in-frame clones, though not all of them. This sample has 65,000 to 90,000 clones; roughly 93% occur once, and the top ten carry approximately 0.25%. The rearrangement links TRBV7-9 to TRBJ1-2; 11 bases match TRBD1. This clonotype was obtained from a human donor in good health. The sequenced sample was T cells isolated from PBMCs. For the CDR3, the DNA is TGTGCCAGCAGCCTAGAGTCGGACAGGGGGCTAAACTATGGCTACACCTTC. Protein sequence: CASSLESDRGLNYGYTF.